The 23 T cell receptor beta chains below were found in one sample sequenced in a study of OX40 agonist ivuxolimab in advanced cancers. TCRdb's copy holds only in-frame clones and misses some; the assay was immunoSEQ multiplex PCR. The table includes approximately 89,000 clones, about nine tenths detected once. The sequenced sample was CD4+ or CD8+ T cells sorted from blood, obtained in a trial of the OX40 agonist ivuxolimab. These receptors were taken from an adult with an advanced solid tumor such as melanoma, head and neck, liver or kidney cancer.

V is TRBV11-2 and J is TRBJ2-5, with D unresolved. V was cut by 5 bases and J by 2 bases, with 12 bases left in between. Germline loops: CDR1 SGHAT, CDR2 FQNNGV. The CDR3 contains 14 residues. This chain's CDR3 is CASSPSRAQETQYF. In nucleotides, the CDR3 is TGTGCCAGCAGCCCCTCTAGGGCTCAAGAGACCCAGTACTTC.

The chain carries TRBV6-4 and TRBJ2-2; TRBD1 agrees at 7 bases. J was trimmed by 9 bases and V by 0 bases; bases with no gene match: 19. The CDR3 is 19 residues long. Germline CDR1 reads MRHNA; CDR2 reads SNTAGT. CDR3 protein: CASSDSDRVPPTLLWELFF. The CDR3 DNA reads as TGTGCCAGCAGTGACTCTGACAGGGTCCCCCCCACCTTGCTTTGGGAGCTGTTTTTT.

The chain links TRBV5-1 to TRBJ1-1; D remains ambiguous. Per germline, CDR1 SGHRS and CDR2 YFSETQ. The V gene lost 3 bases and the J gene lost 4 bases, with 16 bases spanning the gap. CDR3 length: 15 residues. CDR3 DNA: TGCGCCAGCAGCTCAGAACCGACCCCGAGCACTGAAGCTTTCTTT. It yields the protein CASSSEPTPSTEAFF.

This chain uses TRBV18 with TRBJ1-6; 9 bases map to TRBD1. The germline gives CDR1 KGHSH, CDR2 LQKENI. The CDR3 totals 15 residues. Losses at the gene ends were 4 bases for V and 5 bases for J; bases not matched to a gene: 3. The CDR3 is CASSLQGANNSPLHF. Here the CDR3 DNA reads TGTGCCAGCTCACTACAGGGGGCAAATAATTCACCCCTCCACTTT. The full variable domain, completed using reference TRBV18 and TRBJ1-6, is NAGVMQNPRHLVRRRGQEARLRCSPMKGHSHVYWYRQLPEEGLKFMVYLQKENIIDESGMPKERFSAEFPKEGPSILRIQQVVRGDSAAYFCASSLQGANNSPLHFGNGTRLTVT.

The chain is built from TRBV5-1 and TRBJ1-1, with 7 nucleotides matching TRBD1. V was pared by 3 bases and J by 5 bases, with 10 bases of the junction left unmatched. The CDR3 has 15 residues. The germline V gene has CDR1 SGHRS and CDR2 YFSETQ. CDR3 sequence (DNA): TGCGCCAGCAGCTCAGGGGGTTCATGGGAGACTGAAGCTTTCTTT. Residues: CASSSGGSWETEAFF.

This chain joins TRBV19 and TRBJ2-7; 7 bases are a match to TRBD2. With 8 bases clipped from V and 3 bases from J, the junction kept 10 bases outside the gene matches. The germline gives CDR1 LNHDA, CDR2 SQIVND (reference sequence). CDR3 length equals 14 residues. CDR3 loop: CASPGLGNFYEQYF. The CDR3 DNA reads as TGTGCCAGTCCTGGACTAGGCAATTTCTACGAGCAGTACTTC.

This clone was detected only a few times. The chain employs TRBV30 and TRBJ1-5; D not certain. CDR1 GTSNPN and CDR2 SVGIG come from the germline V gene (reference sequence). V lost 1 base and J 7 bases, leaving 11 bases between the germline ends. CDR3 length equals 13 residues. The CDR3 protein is CAWSERVQQPQHF. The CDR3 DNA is TGTGCCTGGAGTGAAAGGGTCCAACAGCCCCAGCATTTT. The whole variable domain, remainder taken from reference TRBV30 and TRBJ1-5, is SQTIHQWPATLVQPVGSPLSLECTVEGTSNPNLYWYRQAAGRGLQLLFYSVGIGQISSEVPQNLSASRPQDRQFILSSKKLLLSDSGFYLCAWSERVQQPQHFGDGTRLSIL.

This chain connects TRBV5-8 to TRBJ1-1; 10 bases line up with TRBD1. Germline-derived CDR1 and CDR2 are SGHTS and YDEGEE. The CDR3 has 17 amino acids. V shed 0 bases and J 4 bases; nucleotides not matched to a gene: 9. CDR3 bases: TGTGCCAGCAGCTTGGGGACAGGGGGGCTTAGGGGCACTGAAGCTTTCTTT. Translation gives CASSLGTGGLRGTEAFF. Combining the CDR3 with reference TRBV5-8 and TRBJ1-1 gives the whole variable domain EAGVTQSPTHLIKTRGQQATLRCSPISGHTSVYWYQQALGLGLQFLLWYDEGEERNRGNFPPRFSGRQFPNYSSELNVNALELEDSALYLCASSLGTGGLRGTEAFFGQGTRLTVV.

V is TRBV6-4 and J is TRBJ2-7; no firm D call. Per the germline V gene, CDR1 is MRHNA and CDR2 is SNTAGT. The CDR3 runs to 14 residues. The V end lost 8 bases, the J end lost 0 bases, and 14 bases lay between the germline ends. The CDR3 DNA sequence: TGTGCCAGCGAAAAGCTCCGGGCCTCCTACGAGCAGTACTTC. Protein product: CASEKLRASYEQYF.

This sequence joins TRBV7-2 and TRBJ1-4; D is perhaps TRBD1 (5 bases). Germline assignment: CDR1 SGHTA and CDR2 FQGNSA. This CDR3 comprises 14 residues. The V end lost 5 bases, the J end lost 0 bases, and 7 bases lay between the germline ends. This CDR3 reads CASSLGATNEKLFF. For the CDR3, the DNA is TGTGCCAGCAGCCTAGGGGCAACTAATGAAAAACTGTTTTTT.

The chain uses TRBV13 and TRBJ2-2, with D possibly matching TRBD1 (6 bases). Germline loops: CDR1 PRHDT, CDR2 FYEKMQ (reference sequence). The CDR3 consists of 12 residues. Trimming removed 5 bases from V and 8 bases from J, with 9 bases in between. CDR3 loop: CASSRRGGELFF. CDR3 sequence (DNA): TGTGCCAGCAGCCGAAGGGGGGGGGAGCTGTTTTTT.

CDR3 sequence: CASSTDRGGNQPQHF. CDR3 DNA: TGTGCCAGCAGCACGGACAGGGGGGGCAATCAGCCCCAGCATTTT. The chain links TRBV7-2 to TRBJ1-5; TRBD1 aligns across 10 bases. The CDR3 runs to 15 residues. Germline trimming cut 5 bases from V and 2 bases from J; bases unmatched to any gene: 3. Germline V CDR1 and CDR2: SGHTA, FQGNSA.

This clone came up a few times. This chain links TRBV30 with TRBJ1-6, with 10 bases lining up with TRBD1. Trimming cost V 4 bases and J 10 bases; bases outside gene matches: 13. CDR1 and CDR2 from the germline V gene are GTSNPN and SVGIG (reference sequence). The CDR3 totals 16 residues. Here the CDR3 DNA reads TGTGCCTGGACCATAGGGGGGACAGGGGTAGGGTCACCCCTCCACTTT. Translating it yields CAWTIGGTGVGSPLHF.

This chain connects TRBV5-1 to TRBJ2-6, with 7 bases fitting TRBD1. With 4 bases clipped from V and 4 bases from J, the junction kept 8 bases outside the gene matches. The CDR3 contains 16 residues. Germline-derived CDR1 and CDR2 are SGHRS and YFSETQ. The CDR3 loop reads CASSPTGNLGANVLTF. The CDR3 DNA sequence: TGCGCCAGCAGCCCGACAGGGAATTTAGGGGCCAACGTCCTGACTTTC.

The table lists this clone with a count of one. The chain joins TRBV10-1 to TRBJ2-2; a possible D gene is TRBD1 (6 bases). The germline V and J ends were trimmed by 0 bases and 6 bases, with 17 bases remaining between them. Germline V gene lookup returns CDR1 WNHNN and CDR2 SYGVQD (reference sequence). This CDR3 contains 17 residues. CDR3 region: CASSESSRGILPGELFF. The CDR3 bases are TGCGCCAGCAGTGAGTCTAGCAGGGGAATTTTACCCGGGGAGCTGTTTTTT.

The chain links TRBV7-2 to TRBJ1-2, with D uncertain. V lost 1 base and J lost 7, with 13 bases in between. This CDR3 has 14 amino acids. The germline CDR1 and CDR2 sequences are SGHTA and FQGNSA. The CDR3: CASSLEAGNSGYTF. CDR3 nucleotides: TGTGCCAGCAGCTTAGAGGCGGGGAACAGTGGCTACACCTTC. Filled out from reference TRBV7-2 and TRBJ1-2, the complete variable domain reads GAGVSQSPSNKVTEKGKDVELRCDPISGHTALYWYRQSLGQGLEFLIYFQGNSAPDKSGLPSDRFSAERTGGSVSTLTIQRTQQEDSAVYLCASSLEAGNSGYTFGSGTRLTVV.

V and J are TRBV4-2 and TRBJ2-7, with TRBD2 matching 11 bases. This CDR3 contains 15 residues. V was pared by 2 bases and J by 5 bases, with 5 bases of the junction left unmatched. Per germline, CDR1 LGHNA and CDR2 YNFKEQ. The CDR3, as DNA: TGTGCCAGCAGCCAATTGACTAGCGGGGACGACGAGCAGTACTTC. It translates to CASSQLTSGDDEQYF.

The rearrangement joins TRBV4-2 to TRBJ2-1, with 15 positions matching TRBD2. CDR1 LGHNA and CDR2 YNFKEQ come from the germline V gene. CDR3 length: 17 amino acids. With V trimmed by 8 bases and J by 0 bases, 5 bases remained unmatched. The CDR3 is CASRTSGGGSSYNEQFF. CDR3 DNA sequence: TGTGCCAGCCGGACTAGCGGGGGGGGGAGCTCCTACAATGAGCAGTTCTTC.

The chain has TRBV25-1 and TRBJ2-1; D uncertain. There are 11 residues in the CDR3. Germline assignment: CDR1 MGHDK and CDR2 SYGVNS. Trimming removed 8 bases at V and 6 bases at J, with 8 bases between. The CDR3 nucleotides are TGTGCCAGCCGAGACGTCAATGAGCAGTTCTTC. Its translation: CASRDVNEQFF.

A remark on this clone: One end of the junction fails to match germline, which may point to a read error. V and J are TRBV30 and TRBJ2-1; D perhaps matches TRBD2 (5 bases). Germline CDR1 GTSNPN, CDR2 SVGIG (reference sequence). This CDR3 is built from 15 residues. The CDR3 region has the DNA TGTGCTTGGACGATGAAGCCGGGATCCTACAATGAGCAGTTCTTC. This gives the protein CAWTMKPGSYNEQFF.

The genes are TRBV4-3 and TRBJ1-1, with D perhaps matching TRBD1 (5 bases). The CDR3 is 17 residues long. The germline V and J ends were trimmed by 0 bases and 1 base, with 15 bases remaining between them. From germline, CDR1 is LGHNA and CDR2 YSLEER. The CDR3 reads CASSQEAGPRGNTEAFF. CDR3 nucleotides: TGCGCCAGCAGCCAAGAAGCTGGCCCGAGGGGGAACACTGAAGCTTTCTTT.

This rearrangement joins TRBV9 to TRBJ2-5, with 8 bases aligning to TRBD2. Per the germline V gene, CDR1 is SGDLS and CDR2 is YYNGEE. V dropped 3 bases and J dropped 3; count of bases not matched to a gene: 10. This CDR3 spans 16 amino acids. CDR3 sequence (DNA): TGTGCCAGCAGCGGGACGAGCGGGGGTGGGAAAGAGACCCAGTACTTC. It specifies CASSGTSGGGKETQYF.

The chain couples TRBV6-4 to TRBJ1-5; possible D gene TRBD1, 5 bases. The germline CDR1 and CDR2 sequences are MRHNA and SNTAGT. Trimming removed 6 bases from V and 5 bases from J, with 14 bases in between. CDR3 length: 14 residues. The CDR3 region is CASSANGGDQPQHF. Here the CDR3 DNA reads TGTGCCAGCAGCGCCAACGGGGGGGATCAGCCCCAGCATTTT.